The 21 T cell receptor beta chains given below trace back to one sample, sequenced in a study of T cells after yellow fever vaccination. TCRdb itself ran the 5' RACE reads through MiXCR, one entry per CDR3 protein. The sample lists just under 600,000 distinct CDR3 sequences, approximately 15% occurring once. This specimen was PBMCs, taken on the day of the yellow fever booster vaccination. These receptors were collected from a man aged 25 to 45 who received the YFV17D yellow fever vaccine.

The CDR3 coding sequence is TGTGCCAGCAGTTACTCGACAGTTGAAGCTTTCTTT. Translated: CASSYSTVEAFF. J is TRBJ1-1 and V is TRBV6-6, with a tentative D call TRBD1 (5 bases). This CDR3 spans 12 amino acids. From germline, CDR1 is MNHNY and CDR2 SVGAGI (reference sequence). With 0 bases removed from V and 7 bases from J, the gap between germline ends came to 6 bases.

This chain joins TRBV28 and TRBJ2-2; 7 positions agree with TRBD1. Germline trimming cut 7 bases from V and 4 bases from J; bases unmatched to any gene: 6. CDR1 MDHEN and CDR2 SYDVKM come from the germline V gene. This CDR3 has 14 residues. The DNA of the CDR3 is TGTGCCAGCATTGACAGGGTGGTCACCGGGGAGCTGTTTTTT. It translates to CASIDRVVTGELFF.

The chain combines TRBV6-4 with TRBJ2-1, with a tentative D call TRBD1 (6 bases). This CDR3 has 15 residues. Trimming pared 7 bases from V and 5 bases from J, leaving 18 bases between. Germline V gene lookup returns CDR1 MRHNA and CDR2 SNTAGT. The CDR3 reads CASITGTNTDNEQFF. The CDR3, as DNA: TGTGCCAGCATCACCGGGACAAACACTGACAATGAGCAGTTCTTC.

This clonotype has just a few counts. For the CDR3, the DNA is TGTGCCAGCAGCTTGTTCCTAGCGGAGCGAAATGAGCAGTTCTTC. Amino acid sequence: CASSLFLAERNEQFF. The chain employs TRBV5-5 and TRBJ2-1; 7 nucleotides match TRBD2. The germline V gene encodes CDR1 SGHKS and CDR2 YYEKEE (reference sequence). The V and J ends lost 1 base and 7 bases, in that order; junction bases with no gene match: 8. The CDR3 runs 15 residues. Full variable domain (rest looked up from reference TRBV5-5 and TRBJ2-1): DAGVTQSPTHLIKTRGQQVTLRCSPISGHKSVSWYQQVLGQGPQFIFQYYEKEERGRGNFPDRFSARQFPNYSSELNVNALLLGDSALYLCASSLFLAERNEQFFGPGTRLTVL.

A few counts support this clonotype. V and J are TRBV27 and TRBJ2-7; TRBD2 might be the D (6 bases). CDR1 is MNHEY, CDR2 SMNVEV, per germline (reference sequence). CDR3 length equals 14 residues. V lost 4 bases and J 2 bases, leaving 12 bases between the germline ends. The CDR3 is CASSSETRPYEQYF. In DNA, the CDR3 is TGTGCCAGCAGTTCCGAGACTAGACCCTACGAGCAGTACTTC.

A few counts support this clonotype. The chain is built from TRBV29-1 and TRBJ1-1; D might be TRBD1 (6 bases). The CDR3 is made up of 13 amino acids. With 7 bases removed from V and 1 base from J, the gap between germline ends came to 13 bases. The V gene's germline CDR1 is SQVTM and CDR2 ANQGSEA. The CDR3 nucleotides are TGCAGCGGCAGGGGTTCTGGGAACACTGAAGCTTTCTTT. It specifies CSGRGSGNTEAFF.

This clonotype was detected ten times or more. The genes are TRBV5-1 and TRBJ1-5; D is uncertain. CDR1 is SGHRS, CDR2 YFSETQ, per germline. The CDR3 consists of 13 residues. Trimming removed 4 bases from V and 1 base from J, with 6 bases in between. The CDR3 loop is CASSRDSNQPQHF. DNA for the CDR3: TGCGCCAGCAGCAGAGACAGCAATCAGCCCCAGCATTTT. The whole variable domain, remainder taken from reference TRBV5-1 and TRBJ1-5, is KAGVTQTPRYLIKTRGQQVTLSCSPISGHRSVSWYQQTPGQGLQFLFEYFSETQRNKGNFPGRFSGRQFSNSRSEMNVSTLELGDSALYLCASSRDSNQPQHFGDGTRLSIL.

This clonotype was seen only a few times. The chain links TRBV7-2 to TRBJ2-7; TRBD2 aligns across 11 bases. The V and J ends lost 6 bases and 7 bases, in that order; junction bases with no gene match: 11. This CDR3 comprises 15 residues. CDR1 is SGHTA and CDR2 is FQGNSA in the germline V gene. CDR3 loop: CASSPTSGSSEEQYF. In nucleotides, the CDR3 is TGTGCCAGCAGTCCTACTAGCGGGAGTTCGGAGGAGCAGTACTTC.

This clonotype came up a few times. CDR3 sequence (DNA): TGTGCCAGCAGTCCTCTAGCGGACCCCACCAATGAGCAGTTCTTC. This translates into CASSPLADPTNEQFF. The chain carries TRBV6-2 or TRBV6-3 and TRBJ2-1; TRBD2 aligns across 7 bases. In germline, CDR1 is MNHEY, CDR2 SVGEGT. Unmatched junction bases numbered 10, after V lost 5 bases and J lost 6 bases. CDR3 length equals 15 residues.

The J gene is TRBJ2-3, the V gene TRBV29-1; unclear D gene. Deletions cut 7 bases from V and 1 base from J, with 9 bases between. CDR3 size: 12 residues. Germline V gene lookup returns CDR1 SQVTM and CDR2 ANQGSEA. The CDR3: CSAEKGTDTQYF. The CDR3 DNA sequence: TGCAGCGCCGAGAAAGGCACAGATACGCAGTATTTT.

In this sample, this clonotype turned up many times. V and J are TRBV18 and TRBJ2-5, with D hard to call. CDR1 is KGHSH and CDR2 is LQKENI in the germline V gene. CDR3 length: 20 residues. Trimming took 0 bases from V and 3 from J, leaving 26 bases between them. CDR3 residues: CASSPPLRYDDMTSKETQYF. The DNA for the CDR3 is TGTGCCAGCTCACCACCCCTTCGGTATGATGACATGACGTCCAAAGAGACCCAGTACTTC.

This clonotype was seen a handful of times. The CDR3 coding sequence is TGTGCCAGCAGCTTAATCAAGCAGAGTGAGCAGTTCTTC. This translates into CASSLIKQSEQFF. The rearrangement links TRBV7-3 to TRBJ2-1, with D unresolved. This CDR3 has 13 amino acids. The V end was cut by 1 base, the J end by 9 bases, with 10 bases between. CDR1 and CDR2 (germline): SGHTA, FQGTGA.

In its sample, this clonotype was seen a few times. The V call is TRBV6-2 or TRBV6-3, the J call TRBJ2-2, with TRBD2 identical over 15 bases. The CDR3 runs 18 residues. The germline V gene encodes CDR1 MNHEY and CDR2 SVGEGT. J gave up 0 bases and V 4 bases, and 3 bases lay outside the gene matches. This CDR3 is CASSFGTSGRSNTGELFF. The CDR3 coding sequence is TGTGCCAGCAGTTTTGGGACTAGCGGGAGGTCGAACACCGGGGAGCTGTTTTTT.

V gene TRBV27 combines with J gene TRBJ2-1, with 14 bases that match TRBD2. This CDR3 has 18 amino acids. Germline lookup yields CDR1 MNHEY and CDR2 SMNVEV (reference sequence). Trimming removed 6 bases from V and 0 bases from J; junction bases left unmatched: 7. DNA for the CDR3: TGTGCCAGCAGACCGGGACTAGCGGGAGTCCCCTCCTACAATGAGCAGTTCTTC. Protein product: CASRPGLAGVPSYNEQFF.

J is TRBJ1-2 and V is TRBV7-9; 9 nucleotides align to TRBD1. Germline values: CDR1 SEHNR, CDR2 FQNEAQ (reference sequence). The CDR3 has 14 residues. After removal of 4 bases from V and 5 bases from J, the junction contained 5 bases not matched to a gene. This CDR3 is CASSSAGTGYGYTF. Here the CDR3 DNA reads TGTGCCAGCAGCTCCGCCGGGACAGGGTATGGCTACACCTTC.

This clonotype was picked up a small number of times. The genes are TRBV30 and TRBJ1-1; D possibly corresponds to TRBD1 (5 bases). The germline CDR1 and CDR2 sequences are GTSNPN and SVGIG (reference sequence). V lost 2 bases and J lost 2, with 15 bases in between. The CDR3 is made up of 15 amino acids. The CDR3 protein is CAWSLHQTVNTEAFF. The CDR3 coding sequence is TGTGCCTGGAGTTTACATCAGACAGTTAACACTGAAGCTTTCTTT.

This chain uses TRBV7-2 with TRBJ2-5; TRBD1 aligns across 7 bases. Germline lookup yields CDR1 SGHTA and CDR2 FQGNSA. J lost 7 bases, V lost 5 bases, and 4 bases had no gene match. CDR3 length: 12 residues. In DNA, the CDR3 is TGTGCCAGCAGCCGGGACAGCGGGACCCAGTACTTC. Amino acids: CASSRDSGTQYF.

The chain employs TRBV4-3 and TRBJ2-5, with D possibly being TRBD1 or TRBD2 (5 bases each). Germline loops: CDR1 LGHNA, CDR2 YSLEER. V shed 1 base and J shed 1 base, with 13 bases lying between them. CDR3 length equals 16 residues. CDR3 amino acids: CASSQGGGGVQETQYF. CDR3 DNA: TGCGCCAGCAGCCAAGGTGGGGGTGGGGTCCAAGAGACCCAGTACTTC.

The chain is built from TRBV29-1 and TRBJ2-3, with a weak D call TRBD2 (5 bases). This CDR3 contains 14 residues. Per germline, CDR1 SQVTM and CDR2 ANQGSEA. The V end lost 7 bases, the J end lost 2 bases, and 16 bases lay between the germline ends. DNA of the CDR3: TGCAGCGCAGCTGGGAGCTTTGACACAGATACGCAGTATTTT. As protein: CSAAGSFDTDTQYF.

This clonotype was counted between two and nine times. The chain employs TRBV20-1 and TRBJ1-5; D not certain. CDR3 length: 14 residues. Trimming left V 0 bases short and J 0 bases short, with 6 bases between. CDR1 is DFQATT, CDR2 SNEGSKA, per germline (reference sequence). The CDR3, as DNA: TGCAGTGCTAGAGAATCTTATAGCAATCAGCCCCAGCATTTT. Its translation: CSARESYSNQPQHF.

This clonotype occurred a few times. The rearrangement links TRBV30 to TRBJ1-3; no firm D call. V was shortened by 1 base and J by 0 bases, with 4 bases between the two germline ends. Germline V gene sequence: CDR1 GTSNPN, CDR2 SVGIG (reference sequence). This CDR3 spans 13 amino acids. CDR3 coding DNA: TGTGCCTGGAGTGCGGACTCTGGAAACACCATATATTTT. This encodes CAWSADSGNTIYF.